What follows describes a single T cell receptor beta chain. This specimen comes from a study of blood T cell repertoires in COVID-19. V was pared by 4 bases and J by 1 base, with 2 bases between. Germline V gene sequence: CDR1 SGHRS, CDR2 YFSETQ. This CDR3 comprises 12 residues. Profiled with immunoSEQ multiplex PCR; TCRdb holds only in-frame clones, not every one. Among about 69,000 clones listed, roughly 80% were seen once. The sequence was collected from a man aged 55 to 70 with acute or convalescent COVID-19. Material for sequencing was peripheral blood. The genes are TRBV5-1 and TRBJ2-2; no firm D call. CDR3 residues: CASSQNTGELFF. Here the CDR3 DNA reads TGCGCCAGCAGCCAGAACACCGGGGAGCTGTTTTTT.